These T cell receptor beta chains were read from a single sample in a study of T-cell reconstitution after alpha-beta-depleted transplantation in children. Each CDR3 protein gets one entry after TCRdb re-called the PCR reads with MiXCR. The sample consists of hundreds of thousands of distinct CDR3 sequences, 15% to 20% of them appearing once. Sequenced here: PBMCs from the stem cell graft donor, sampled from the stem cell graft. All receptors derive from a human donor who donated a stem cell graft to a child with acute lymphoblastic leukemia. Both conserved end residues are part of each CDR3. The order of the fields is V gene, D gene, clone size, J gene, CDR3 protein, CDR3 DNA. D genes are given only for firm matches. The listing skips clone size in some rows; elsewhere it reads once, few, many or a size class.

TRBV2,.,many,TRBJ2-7,CASSEQKFSYEQYF,TGTGCCAGCAGTGAACAGAAATTCTCCTACGAGCAGTACTTC
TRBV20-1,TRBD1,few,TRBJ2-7,CSARAEGGLSYEQYF,TGCAGTGCGAGAGCGGAAGGGGGCCTCTCCTACGAGCAGTACTTC
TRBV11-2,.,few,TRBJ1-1,CASRPGYRNTEAFF,TGTGCCAGCAGGCCAGGATACCGGAACACTGAAGCTTTCTTT
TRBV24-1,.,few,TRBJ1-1,CATSDGNTEAFF,TGTGCCACCAGTGATGGGAACACTGAAGCTTTCTTT
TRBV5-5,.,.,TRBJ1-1,CASSLMTVNTEAFF,TGTGCCAGCAGCCTAATGACAGTGAACACTGAAGCTTTCTTT
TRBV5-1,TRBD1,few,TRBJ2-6,CASSLSGTALASGANVLTF,TGCGCCAGCAGCTTATCCGGGACAGCCCTTGCCTCTGGGGCCAACGTCCTGACTTTC
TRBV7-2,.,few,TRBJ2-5,CASSRWRLGETQYF,TGTGCCAGCAGCCGGTGGAGGCTTGGGGAGACCCAGTACTTC
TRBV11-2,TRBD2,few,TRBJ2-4,CASSLVAGGGKNIQYF,TGTGCCAGCAGCTTAGTAGCGGGAGGGGGCAAAAACATTCAGTACTTC
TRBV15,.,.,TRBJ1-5,CATSLTGVAAQHF,TGTGCCACCAGCCTCACTGGGGTAGCGGCCCAGCATTTT
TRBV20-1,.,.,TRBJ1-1,CSARAYPTEAFF,TGCAGTGCTAGAGCGTATCCGACTGAAGCTTTCTTT
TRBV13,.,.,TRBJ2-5,CASSFGGSLAQETQYF,TGTGCCAGCAGCTTCGGGGGAAGCTTAGCACAAGAGACCCAGTACTTC
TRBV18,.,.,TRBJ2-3,CASSPRDNTDTQYF,TGTGCCAGCTCACCGCGGGACAACACAGATACGCAGTATTTT
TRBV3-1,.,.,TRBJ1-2,CASSLGLIQGYTF,TGTGCCAGCAGCCTTGGGTTGATACAAGGCTACACCTTC
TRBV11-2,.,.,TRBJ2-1,CASRYRGLEQFF,TGTGCCAGCAGGTATAGGGGGTTGGAGCAGTTCTTC
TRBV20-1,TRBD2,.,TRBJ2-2,CSASLLAGNTGELFF,TGCAGTGCTAGTCTGCTAGCGGGGAACACCGGGGAGCTGTTTTTT
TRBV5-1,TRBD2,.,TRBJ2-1,CASIPMGLAGGTSSYNEQFF,TGCGCCAGCATCCCCATGGGACTAGCGGGAGGGACGAGCTCCTACAATGAGCAGTTCTTC